Listed below are T cell receptor beta chains from one sample, sequenced in a study of shared clonotypes between healthy human individuals. Sequencing used immunoSEQ multiplex PCR; TCRdb keeps in-frame clones, though not all of them. The profile shows millions of clones, more than 85% of them singletons. The material sequenced was naive CD4+ T cells from PBMCs. These receptor sequences come from a man younger than 35 in good health. Some clones in this sample may be carry-over from other donors' samples. Each CDR3 is given with its conserved first and last residue. The order of the fields is D gene, clone size, V gene, J gene, CDR3 protein, CDR3 DNA. The D gene is left open where the match is weak. Clone size appears in some rows only: once, few, many, or a class for an expanded clone.

d_gene: .; abundance: .; v_gene: TRBV28; j_gene: TRBJ1-1; CDR3aa: CASRRAPNVAEAFF; CDR3nt: TGTGCCAGCAGAAGGGCCCCCAATGTCGCTGAAGCTTTCTTT
d_gene: TRBD1; abundance: .; v_gene: TRBV7-9; j_gene: TRBJ1-1; CDR3aa: CASSPGGQGLRNTEAFF; CDR3nt: TGTGCCAGCAGCCCCGGAGGACAGGGTTTAAGGAACACTGAAGCTTTCTTT
d_gene: TRBD1; abundance: once; v_gene: TRBV18; j_gene: TRBJ1-3; CDR3aa: CASSPKTGSLGNTIYF; CDR3nt: TGTGCCAGCTCACCGAAGACAGGGAGCCTAGGAAACACCATATATTTT
d_gene: TRBD1; abundance: .; v_gene: TRBV5-4; j_gene: TRBJ2-2; CDR3aa: CASSSPLRRQGSNTGELFF; CDR3nt: TGTGCCAGCAGCTCCCCGTTGCGGAGACAGGGGTCGAACACCGGGGAGCTGTTTTTT
d_gene: .; abundance: .; v_gene: TRBV7-4; j_gene: TRBJ1-4; CDR3aa: CASSADGGSYQGKLFF; CDR3nt: TGTGCCAGCAGCGCTGACGGTGGCAGCTATCAAGGAAAACTGTTTTTT
d_gene: TRBD1; abundance: .; v_gene: TRBV28; j_gene: TRBJ2-7; CDR3aa: CASSLPGQIYEQYF; CDR3nt: TGTGCCAGCAGTCTACCGGGACAGATCTACGAGCAGTACTTC
d_gene: .; abundance: .; v_gene: TRBV5-6; j_gene: TRBJ1-3; CDR3aa: CASSGIRTPGGTIYF; CDR3nt: TGTGCCAGCAGCGGGATAAGGACCCCCGGGGGCACCATATATTTT
d_gene: TRBD1; abundance: .; v_gene: TRBV7-4; j_gene: TRBJ1-2; CDR3aa: CASSLSQGGDTF; CDR3nt: TGTGCCAGCAGCTTATCACAGGGGGGAGACACCTTC
d_gene: .; abundance: .; v_gene: TRBV11-3; j_gene: TRBJ2-1; CDR3aa: CASSLGSEDEQFF; CDR3nt: TGTGCCAGCAGCTTAGGGAGTGAAGATGAGCAGTTCTTC
d_gene: TRBD1; abundance: .; v_gene: TRBV5-1; j_gene: TRBJ2-2; CDR3aa: CASSLDRQGAGELFF; CDR3nt: TGCGCCAGCAGCTTGGATCGGCAGGGGGCCGGGGAGCTGTTTTTT
d_gene: TRBD2; abundance: .; v_gene: TRBV7-2; j_gene: TRBJ2-7; CDR3aa: CASSLGTPRSGYYSYEQYF; CDR3nt: TGTGCCAGCAGCTTGGGGACCCCCCGTAGCGGGTACTACTCCTACGAGCAGTACTTC
d_gene: .; abundance: .; v_gene: TRBV30; j_gene: TRBJ1-3; CDR3aa: CAWGLSGGNTIYF; CDR3nt: TGTGCCTGGGGACTTTCAGGGGGAAACACCATATATTTT
d_gene: .; abundance: .; v_gene: TRBV5-1; j_gene: TRBJ2-5; CDR3aa: CASSPIRESETQYF; CDR3nt: TGCGCCAGCAGCCCCATCCGAGAATCAGAGACCCAGTACTTC
d_gene: .; abundance: .; v_gene: TRBV7-3; j_gene: TRBJ2-2; CDR3aa: CASSPSRGSTGELFF; CDR3nt: TGTGCCAGCAGCCCGTCGAGGGGGAGTACCGGGGAGCTGTTTTTT
d_gene: .; abundance: few; v_gene: TRBV27; j_gene: TRBJ1-5; CDR3aa: CASSTKDQPQHF; CDR3nt: TGTGCCAGCTCTACGAAGGATCAGCCCCAGCATTTT
d_gene: .; abundance: .; v_gene: TRBV7-2; j_gene: TRBJ2-1; CDR3aa: CASSFTHDSYNEQFF; CDR3nt: TGTGCCAGCAGCTTCACCCACGACTCCTACAATGAGCAGTTCTTC
d_gene: TRBD1; abundance: .; v_gene: TRBV6-5; j_gene: TRBJ1-3; CDR3aa: CASSYDRGRNTIYF; CDR3nt: TGTGCCAGCAGTTACGACAGGGGGAGAAACACCATATATTTT
d_gene: TRBD2; abundance: .; v_gene: TRBV7-3; j_gene: TRBJ2-3; CDR3aa: CASSQLAGVAPDTQYF; CDR3nt: TGTGCCAGCAGCCAACTAGCGGGAGTTGCCCCAGATACGCAGTATTTT
d_gene: .; abundance: .; v_gene: TRBV11-2; j_gene: TRBJ2-7; CDR3aa: CASSMTYGVYEQYF; CDR3nt: TGTGCCAGCAGTATGACCTATGGGGTTTACGAGCAGTACTTC
d_gene: TRBD1; abundance: once; v_gene: TRBV2; j_gene: TRBJ2-3; CDR3aa: CASRDRGTDTQYF; CDR3nt: TGTGCCAGCCGGGACAGGGGCACAGATACGCAGTATTTT
d_gene: TRBD2; abundance: once; v_gene: TRBV19; j_gene: TRBJ2-1; CDR3aa: CASSPGAGVNEQFF; CDR3nt: TGTGCCAGTAGTCCTGGAGCGGGAGTAAATGAGCAGTTCTTC
d_gene: .; abundance: .; v_gene: TRBV30; j_gene: TRBJ2-2; CDR3aa: CAWIDTGELFF; CDR3nt: TGTGCCTGGATCGACACCGGGGAGCTGTTTTTT